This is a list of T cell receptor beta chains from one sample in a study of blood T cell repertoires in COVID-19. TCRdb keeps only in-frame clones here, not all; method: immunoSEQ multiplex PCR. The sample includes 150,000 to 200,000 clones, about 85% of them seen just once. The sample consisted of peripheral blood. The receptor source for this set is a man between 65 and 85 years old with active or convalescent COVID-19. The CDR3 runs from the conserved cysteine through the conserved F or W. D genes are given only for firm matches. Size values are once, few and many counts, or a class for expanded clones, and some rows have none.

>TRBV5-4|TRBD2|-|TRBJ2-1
TGTGCCAGCAGCTTAGCGGGGGGGTATTCCCACAATGAGCAGTTCTTC
CASSLAGGYSHNEQFF
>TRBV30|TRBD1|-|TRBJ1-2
TGTGCCTGGAGTGTACAGGGGGGCTATGGCTACACCTTC
CAWSVQGGYGYTF
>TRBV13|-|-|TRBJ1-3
TGTGCCTCCGAAGTCCGTGGGGGCATTACGAACACCATATATTTT
CASEVRGGITNTIYF
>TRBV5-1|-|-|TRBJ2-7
TGCGCCAGCCGGACAGCGGTGTCCTACGAGCAGTACTTC
CASRTAVSYEQYF
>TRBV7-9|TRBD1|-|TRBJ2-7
TGTGCCAGCAGCCCGACAGGGTGGGGCGACGAGCAGTACTTC
CASSPTGWGDEQYF
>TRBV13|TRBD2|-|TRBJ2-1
TGTGCCAGCAGCTCCCTAGCGGGAGGGCCGGGCAATGAGCAGTTCTTC
CASSSLAGGPGNEQFF
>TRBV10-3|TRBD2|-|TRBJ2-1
TGTGCCATCAGAGGGACTAGCGGAGAGATCAATGAGCAGTTCTTC
CAIRGTSGEINEQFF
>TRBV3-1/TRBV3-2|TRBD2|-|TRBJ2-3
TGTGCCAGCAGACCCGGGACTAGCGGGGGGCCGGAGGATACGCAGTATTTT
CASRPGTSGGPEDTQYF
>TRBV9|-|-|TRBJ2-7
TGTGCCAGCAGCCCCCGCGGGGCGGGGCCCTACGAGCAGTACTTC
CASSPRGAGPYEQYF
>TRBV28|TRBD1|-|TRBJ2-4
TGTGCCAGCAGTTTCAGGGGGCTAGGCATTCAGTACTTC
CASSFRGLGIQYF
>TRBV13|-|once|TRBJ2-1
TGTGCCAGCACCCGACAGTACAATGAGCAGTTCTTC
CASTRQYNEQFF
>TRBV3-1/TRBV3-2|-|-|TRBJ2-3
TGTGCCAGCAGCCAAGCCGAAGGCGGTGGGGATACGCAGTATTTT
CASSQAEGGGDTQYF
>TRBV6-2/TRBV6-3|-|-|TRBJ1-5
TGTGCCAGCAGTTACAGCCAGGTTGGGAATCAGCCCCAGCATTTT
CASSYSQVGNQPQHF
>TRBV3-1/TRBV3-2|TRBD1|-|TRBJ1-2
TGTGCCAGCAGCCTAGGACAGGGATATGGCTACACCTTC
CASSLGQGYGYTF
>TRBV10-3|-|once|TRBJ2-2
TGTGCCGGCCGGGACACCGACAAAGGGGAGCTGTTTTTT
CAGRDTDKGELFF
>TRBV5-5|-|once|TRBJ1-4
TGTGCCAGCAGCTCAGGGGCAACTAATGAAAAACTGTTTTTT
CASSSGATNEKLFF
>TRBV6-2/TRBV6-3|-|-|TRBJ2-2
TGTGCCAGCAGTTGGCAGGCGAACACCGGGGAGCTGTTTTTT
CASSWQANTGELFF
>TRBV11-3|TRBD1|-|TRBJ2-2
TGTGCCAGCAGCAGACAGGGGGGTGGGACCGGGGAGCTGTTTTTT
CASSRQGGGTGELFF
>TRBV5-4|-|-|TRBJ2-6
TGTGCCAGCAGCTTGGCTCGCGTGATCTCTGGGGCCAACGTCCTGACTTTC
CASSLARVISGANVLTF
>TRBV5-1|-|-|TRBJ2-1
TGCGCCAGCAGCTTGCGTATCCGGGGAGACTACAATGAGCAGTTCTTC
CASSLRIRGDYNEQFF
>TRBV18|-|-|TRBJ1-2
TGTGCCAGCTCACCGGCAGGGCCCATTGGCTACACCTTC
CASSPAGPIGYTF
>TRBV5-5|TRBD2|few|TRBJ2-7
TGTGCCAGCAGCTTTGTAGCGGGCTCGGGAGAGCAGTACTTC
CASSFVAGSGEQYF
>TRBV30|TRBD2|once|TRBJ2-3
TGTGCCTGGAGCGCTCCCCTAAGCGGGGCAGGCACAGATACGCAGTATTTT
CAWSAPLSGAGTDTQYF
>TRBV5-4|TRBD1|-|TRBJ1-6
TGTGCCAGCAGCTCCCCGGGGACAGATAATTCACCCCTCCACTTT
CASSSPGTDNSPLHF
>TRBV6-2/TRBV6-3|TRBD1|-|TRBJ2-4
TGTGCCAGCAGTTACTCGAACGCAGGGGGCGAGGACATTCAGTACTTC
CASSYSNAGGEDIQYF
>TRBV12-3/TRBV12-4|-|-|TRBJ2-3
TGTGCCAGCAGCTGGAGGAGCACAGATACGCAGTATTTT
CASSWRSTDTQYF
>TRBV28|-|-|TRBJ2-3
TGTGCCAGCAGTGGGGGGAGGTTTGAAGATACGCAGTATTTT
CASSGGRFEDTQYF
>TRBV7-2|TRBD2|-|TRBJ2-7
TGTGCCAGCAGCTTAGTAAGCGGGAGCACCTACGAGCAGTACTTC
CASSLVSGSTYEQYF
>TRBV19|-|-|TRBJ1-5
TGTGCCAGTAGTATAGTCCCCGGGCAGCCCCAGCATTTT
CASSIVPGQPQHF
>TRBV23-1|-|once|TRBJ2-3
TGCGCCAGCAGTCAGGCAACAGATACGCAGTATTTT
CASSQATDTQYF
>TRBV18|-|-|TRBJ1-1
TGTGCCAGCTCACCAAACAGGGTTGAAGCTTTCTTT
CASSPNRVEAFF
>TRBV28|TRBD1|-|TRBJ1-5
TGTGCCAGCAGTCCCGGGACAGGGGGTCTCCAGCCCCAGCATTTT
CASSPGTGGLQPQHF
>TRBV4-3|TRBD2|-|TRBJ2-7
TGCGCCAGCAGCCAAGATTCGGCGGGGGGGCAGTACGAGCAGTACTTC
CASSQDSAGGQYEQYF
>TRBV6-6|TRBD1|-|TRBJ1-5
TGTGCCAGCAAAACACAGGGGATCGATCAGCCCCAGCATTTT
CASKTQGIDQPQHF
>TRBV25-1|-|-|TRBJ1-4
TGTGCCAGCAGTCCGGGACAAGGAACTGAAAAACTGTTTTTT
CASSPGQGTEKLFF
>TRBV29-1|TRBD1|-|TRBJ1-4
TGCAGCGTCCTAGAGACAGGGGTCGGGGAAAAACTGTTTTTT
CSVLETGVGEKLFF
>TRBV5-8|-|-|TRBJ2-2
TGTGCCAGCAGCCCCGGTAGCCGGACCGGGGAGCTGTTTTTT
CASSPGSRTGELFF
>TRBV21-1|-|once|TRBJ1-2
TGTGCCAGCAGCAAGGAGCGTAGGACAGATTACTATGGCTACACCTTC
CASSKERRTDYYGYTF
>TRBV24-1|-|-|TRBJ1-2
TGTGCCACCAGGCGGTCGGGTAACTATGGCTACACCTTC
CATRRSGNYGYTF
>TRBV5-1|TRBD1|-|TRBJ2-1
TGCGCCAGCAGCTTGGAGGGACAGCCATACAATGAGCAGTTCTTC
CASSLEGQPYNEQFF
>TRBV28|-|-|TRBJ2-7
TGTGCCAGCAGTCCCATGGCAGGGATAAACTACGAGCAGTACTTC
CASSPMAGINYEQYF
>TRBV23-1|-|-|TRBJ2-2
TGCGCCAGCAGTCAAATATATGGGGCCAGTAACACCGGGGAGCTGTTTTTT
CASSQIYGASNTGELFF
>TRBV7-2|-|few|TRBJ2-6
TGTGCCAGCAGCAGAGGGTTGTCGGGGGCCAACGTCCTGACTTTC
CASSRGLSGANVLTF
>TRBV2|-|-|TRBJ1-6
TGTGCCAGCAGTGAACAGGGTCGGAGTAATTCACCCCTCCACTTT
CASSEQGRSNSPLHF
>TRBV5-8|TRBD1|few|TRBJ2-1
TGTGCCAGCAGCAGCGTGGGACAGGGTATCAATGAGCAGTTCTTC
CASSSVGQGINEQFF
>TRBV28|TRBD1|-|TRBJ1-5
TGTGCCAGCAGTACACAGGGGGCGGGGAATCAGCCCCAGCATTTT
CASSTQGAGNQPQHF
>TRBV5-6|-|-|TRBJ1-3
TGTGCCAGCAGCCCATCACTAAGGGGAAACACCATATATTTT
CASSPSLRGNTIYF
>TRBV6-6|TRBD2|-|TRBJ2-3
TGTGCCAGCAGTTACGGACTAGCGGGATCAGATACGCAGTATTTT
CASSYGLAGSDTQYF
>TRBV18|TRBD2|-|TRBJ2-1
TGTGCCAGCTCACCTCCGACTAGCGGGACTGTGCAGTTCTTC
CASSPPTSGTVQFF
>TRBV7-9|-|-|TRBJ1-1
TGTGCCAGCAACTTGGACATCCTCTCGAACACTGAAGCTTTCTTT
CASNLDILSNTEAFF
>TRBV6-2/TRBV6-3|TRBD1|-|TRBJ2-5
TGTGCCAGCAGTTTCCTAGGGACAGTTCAAGAGACCCAGTACTTC
CASSFLGTVQETQYF
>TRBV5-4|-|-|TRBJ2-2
TGTGCCAGCAGCCGAGTCACAGGGTCCACCGGGGAGCTGTTTTTT
CASSRVTGSTGELFF
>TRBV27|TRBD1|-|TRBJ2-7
TGTGCCAGCAGTTTATTGGGGCAGGGGGATTCCTACGAGCAGTACTTC
CASSLLGQGDSYEQYF
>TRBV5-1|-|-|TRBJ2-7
TGCGCCAGCAGACTGGACGGGACCTACGAGCAGTACTTC
CASRLDGTYEQYF
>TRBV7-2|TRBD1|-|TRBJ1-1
TGTGCCAGCAGCCAGGGACAGGTAAACACTGAAGCTTTCTTT
CASSQGQVNTEAFF
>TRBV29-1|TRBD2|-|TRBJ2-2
TGCAGCGTCGGGGGACTAGCGGGGACAAAGAACACCGGGGAGCTGTTTTTT
CSVGGLAGTKNTGELFF